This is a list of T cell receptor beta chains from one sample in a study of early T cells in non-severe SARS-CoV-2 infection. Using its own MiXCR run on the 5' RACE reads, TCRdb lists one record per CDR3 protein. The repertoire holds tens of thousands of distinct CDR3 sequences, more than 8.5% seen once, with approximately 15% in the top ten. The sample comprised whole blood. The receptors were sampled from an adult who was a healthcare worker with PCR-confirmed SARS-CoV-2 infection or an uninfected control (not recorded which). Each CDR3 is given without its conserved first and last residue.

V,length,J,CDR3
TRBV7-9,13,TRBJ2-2,ASSSTGLNTGELF
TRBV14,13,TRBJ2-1,ASSQEGQGGNEQF
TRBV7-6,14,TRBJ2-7,ASSLLTGTGPYEQY
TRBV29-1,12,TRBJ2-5,SVDRRGIGETQY
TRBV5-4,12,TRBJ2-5,ASSVAGYQETQY
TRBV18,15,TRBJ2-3,ASSPPGLAEITDTQY
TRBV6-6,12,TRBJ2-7,ASSISSGPYEQY
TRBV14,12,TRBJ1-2,ASSPTRAGLSYT
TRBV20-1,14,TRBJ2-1,SASGRGSLNFDEQF
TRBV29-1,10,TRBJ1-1,SVEVGNQAAF
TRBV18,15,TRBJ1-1,ASSPLGGDIMNTEAF
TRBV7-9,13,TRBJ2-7,ASSARGQFTYEQY
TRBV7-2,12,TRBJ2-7,ASSLGRGPLEQY
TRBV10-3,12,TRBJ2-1,ATRTSGISGEQF
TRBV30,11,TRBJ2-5,AWGDRARETQY
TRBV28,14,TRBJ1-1,ASSSSVRGAGTEAF
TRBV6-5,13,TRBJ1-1,ASSYDTPRDTEAF
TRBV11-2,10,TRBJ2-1,ASSQGGGEQF
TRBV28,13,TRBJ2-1,ASSLAGEGSNEQF
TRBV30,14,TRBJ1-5,AWSYSDTVSNQPQH
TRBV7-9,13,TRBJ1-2,ASSPDSGYGYGYT
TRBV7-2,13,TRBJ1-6,ASSAQTGSNSPLH
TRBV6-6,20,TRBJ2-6,ASSYRTRAPGTKLSGANVLT
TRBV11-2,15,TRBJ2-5,ASSPMSGRGPRETQY
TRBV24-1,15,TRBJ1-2,ATSDPGGTTGNYGYT